This TCR beta chain was sequenced for a study of T cells in localized non-small cell lung cancer. General study results and limits: Adjacent uninvolved lung had the highest clonality, suggesting focused antigen responses. Only one tumor region was sequenced, so heterogeneity remains possible. Elevated circulating T cell density in blood was associated with longer overall survival.

This clone appeared a single time. The antigen is unknown. Profiled with immunoSEQ multiplex PCR; TCRdb holds only in-frame clones, not every one. The sample lists some 27,000 clones, approximately 90% occurring once. The input for sequencing was peripheral blood, taken before any cancer treatment. The receptor was isolated from a woman aged 18-55 years with stage I lung adenocarcinoma.

The CDR3 bases are TGTGCCAGTAGTATTCCGGGTGAAAAACTGTTTTTT. Its protein is CASSIPGEKLFF. V gene TRBV19 combines with J gene TRBJ1-4; no clear D gene. Germline-derived CDR1 and CDR2 are LNHDA and SQIVND (reference sequence). The CDR3 runs to 12 residues. Trimming took off 3 bases at V and 7 bases at J, with 6 bases between the two ends.